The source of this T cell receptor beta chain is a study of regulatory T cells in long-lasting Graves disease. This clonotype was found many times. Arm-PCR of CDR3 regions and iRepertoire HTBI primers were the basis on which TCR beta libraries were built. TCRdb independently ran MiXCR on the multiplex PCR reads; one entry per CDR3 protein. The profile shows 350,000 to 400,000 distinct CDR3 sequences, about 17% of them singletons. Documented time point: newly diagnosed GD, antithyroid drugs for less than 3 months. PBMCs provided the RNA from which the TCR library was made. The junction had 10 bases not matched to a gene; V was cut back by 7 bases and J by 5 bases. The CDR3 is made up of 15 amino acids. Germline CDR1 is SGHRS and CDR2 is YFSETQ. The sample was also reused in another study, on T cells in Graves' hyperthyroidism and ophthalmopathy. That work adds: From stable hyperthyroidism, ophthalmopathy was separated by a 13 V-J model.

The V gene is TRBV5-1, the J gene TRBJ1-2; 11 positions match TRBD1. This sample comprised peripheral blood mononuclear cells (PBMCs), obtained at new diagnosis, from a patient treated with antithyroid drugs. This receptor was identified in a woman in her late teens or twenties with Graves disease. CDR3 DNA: TGCGCCAGCTCCAGTGGGACAGGGGGGGAGTATGGCTACACCTTC. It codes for CASSSGTGGEYGYTF.